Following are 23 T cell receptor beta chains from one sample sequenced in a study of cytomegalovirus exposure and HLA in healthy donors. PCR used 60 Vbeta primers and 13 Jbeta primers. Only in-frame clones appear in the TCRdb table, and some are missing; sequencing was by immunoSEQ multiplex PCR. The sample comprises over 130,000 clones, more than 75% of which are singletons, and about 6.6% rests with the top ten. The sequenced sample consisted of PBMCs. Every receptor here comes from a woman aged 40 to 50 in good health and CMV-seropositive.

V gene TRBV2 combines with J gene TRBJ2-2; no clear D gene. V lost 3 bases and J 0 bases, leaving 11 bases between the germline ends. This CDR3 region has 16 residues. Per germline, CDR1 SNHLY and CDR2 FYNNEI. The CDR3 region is CASSEEYPTNTGELFF. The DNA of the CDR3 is TGTGCCAGCAGTGAGGAGTACCCGACGAACACCGGGGAGCTGTTTTTT.

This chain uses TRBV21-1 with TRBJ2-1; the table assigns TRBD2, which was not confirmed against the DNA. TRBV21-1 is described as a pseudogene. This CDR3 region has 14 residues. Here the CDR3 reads CATEGLAGANEQFF. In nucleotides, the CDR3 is TGTGCCACCGAGGGACTAGCGGGAGCCAATGAGCAGTTCTTC.

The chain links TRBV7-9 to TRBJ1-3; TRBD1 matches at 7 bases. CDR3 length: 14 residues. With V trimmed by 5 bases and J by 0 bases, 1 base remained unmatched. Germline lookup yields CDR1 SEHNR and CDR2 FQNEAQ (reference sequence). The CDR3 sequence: CASSRQGSGNTIYF. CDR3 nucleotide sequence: TGTGCCAGCAGCCGACAGGGCTCTGGAAACACCATATATTTT.

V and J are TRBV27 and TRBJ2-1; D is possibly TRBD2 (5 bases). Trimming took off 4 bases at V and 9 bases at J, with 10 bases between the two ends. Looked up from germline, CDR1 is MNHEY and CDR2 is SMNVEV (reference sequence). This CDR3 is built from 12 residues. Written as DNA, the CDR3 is TGTGCCAGCAGTTCGGACTCTATTGAGCAGTTCTTC. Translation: CASSSDSIEQFF.

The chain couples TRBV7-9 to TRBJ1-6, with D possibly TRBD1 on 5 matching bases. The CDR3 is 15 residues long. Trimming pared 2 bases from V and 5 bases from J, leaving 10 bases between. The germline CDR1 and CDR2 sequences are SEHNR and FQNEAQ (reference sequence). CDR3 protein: CASSLRQLDNSPLHF. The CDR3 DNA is TGTGCCAGCAGCTTACGACAGCTCGATAATTCACCCCTCCACTTT.

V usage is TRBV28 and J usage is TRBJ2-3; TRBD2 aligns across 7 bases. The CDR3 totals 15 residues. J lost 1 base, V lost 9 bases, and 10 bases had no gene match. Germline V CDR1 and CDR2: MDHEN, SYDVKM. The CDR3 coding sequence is TGTGCCAGTTCCGCGGGAAGCGGGGGCACAGATACGCAGTATTTT. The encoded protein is CASSAGSGGTDTQYF.

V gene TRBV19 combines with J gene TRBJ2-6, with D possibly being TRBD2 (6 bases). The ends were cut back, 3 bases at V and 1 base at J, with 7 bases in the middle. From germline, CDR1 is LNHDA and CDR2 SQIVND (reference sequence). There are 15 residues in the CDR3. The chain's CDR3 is CASSMGGSGANVLTF. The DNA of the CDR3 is TGTGCCAGTAGTATGGGGGGTTCTGGGGCCAACGTCCTGACTTTC.

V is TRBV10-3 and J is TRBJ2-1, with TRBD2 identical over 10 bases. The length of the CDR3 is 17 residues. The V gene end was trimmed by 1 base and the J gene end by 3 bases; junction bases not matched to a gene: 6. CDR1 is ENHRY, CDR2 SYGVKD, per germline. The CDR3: CAISEYRAGGSYNEQFF. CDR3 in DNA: TGTGCCATCAGTGAGTACCGAGCGGGAGGGAGCTACAATGAGCAGTTCTTC.

The CDR3 region has the DNA TGCGCCAGCAGTCAACTAGCGGGCTCCTACAATGAGCAGTTCTTC. Protein sequence: CASSQLAGSYNEQFF. V usage is TRBV23-1 and J usage is TRBJ2-1; 8 bases line up with TRBD2. TRBV23-1 is designated an ORF whose function remains uncertain. The CDR3 consists of 15 residues. V lost 2 bases and J lost 0; bases outside the gene matches: 0.

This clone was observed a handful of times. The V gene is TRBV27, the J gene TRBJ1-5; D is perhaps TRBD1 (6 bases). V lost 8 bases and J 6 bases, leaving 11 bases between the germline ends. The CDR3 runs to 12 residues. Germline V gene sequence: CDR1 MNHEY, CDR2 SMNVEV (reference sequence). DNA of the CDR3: TGTGCCAGCCGAGACAGGAGTCAGCCCCAGCATTTT. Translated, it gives CASRDRSQPQHF.

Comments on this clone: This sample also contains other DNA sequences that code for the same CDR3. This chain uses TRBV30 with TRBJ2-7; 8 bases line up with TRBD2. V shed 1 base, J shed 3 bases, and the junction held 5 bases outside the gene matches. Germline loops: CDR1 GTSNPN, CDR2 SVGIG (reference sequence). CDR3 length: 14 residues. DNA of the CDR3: TGTGCCTGGAGTGCAACTAGCGGAGGCTACGAGCAGTACTTC. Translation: CAWSATSGGYEQYF.

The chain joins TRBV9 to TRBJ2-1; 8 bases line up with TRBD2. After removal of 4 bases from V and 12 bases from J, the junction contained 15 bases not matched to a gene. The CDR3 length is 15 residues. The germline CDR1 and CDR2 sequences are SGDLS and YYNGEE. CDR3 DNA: TGTGCCAGCAGCTTATCGGCGGGAGGAGGGGTTAGGCAGTTCTTC. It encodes CASSLSAGGGVRQFF.

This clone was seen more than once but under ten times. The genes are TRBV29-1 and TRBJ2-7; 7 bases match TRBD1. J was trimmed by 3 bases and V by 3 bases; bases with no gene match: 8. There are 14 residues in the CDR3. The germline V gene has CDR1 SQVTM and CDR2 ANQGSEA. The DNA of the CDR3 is TGCAGCGTTGAGGGAACGGACAGGAACTACGAGCAGTACTTC. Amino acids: CSVEGTDRNYEQYF.

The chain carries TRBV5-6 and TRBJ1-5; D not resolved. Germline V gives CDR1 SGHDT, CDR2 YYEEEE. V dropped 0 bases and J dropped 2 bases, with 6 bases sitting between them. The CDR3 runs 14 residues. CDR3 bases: TGTGCCAGCAGCTTGGGAGTGGGCAATCAGCCCCAGCATTTT. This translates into CASSLGVGNQPQHF.

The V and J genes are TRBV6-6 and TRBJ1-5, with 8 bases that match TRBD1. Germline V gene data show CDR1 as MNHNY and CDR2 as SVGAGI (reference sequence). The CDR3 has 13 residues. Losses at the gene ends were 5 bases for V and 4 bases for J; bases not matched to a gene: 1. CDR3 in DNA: TGTGCCAGCAGTACAGGGGGAAATCAGCCCCAGCATTTT. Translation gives CASSTGGNQPQHF.

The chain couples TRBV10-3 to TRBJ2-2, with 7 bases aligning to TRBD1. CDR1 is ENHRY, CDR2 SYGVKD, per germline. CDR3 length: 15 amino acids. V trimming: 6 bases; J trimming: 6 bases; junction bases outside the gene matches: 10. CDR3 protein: CAIRLTGTEAGELFF. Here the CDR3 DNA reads TGTGCCATCAGGCTGACCGGGACAGAGGCCGGGGAGCTGTTTTTT.

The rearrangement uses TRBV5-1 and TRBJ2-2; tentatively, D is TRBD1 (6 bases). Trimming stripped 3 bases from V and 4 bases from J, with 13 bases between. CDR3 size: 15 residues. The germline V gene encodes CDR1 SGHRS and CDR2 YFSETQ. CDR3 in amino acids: CASSSQGRSTGELFF. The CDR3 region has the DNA TGCGCCAGCAGCTCACAGGGTAGGAGCACCGGGGAGCTGTTTTTT.

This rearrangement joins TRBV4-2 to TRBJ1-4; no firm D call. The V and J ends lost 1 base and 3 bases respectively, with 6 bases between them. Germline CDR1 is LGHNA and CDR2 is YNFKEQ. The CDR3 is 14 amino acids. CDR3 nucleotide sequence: TGTGCCAGCAGCCAAGGAGATGCTAATGAAAAACTGTTTTTT. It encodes CASSQGDANEKLFF.

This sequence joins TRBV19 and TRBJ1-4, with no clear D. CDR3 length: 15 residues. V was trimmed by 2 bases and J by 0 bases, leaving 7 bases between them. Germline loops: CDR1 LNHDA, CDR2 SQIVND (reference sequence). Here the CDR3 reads CASSIQVATNEKLFF. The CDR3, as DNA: TGTGCCAGTAGTATACAGGTGGCAACTAATGAAAAACTGTTTTTT.

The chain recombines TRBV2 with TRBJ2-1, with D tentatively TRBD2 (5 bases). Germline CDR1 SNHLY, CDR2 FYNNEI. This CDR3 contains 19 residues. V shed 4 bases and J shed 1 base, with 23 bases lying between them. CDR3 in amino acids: CASSGDPERAEPSYNEQFF. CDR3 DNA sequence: TGTGCCAGCAGTGGAGACCCAGAACGAGCGGAGCCTTCCTACAATGAGCAGTTCTTC.

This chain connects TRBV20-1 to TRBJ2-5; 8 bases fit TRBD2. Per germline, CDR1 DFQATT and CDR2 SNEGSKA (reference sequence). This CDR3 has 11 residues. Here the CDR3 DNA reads TGCAGCCCGGGAGGGCAAGAGACCCAGTACTTC. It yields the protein CSPGGQETQYF.

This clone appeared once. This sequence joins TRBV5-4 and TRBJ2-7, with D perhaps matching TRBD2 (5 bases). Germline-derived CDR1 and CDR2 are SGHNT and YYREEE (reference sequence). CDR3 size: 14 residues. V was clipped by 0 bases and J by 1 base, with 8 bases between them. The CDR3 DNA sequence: TGTGCCAGCAGCTTGGGGGAGAGATCCTACGAGCAGTACTTC. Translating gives CASSLGERSYEQYF.

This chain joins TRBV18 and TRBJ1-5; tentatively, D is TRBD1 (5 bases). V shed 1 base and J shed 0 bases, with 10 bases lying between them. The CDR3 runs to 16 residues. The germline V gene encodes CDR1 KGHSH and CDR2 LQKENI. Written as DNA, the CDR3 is TGTGCCAGCTCACCACAGGGGCAGCTTAGCAATCAGCCCCAGCATTTT. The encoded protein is CASSPQGQLSNQPQHF.